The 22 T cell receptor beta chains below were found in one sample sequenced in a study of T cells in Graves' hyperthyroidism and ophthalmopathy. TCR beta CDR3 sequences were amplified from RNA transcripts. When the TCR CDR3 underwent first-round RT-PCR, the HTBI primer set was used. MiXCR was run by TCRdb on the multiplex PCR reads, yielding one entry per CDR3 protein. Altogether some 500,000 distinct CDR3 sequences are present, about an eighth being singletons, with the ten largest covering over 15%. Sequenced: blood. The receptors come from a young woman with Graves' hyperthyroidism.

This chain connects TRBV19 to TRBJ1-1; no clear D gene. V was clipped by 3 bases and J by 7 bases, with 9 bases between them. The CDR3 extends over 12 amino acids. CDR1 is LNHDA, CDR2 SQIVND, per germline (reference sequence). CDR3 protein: CASSIPPSEAFF. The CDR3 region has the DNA TGTGCCAGTAGTATCCCACCCAGTGAAGCTTTCTTT.

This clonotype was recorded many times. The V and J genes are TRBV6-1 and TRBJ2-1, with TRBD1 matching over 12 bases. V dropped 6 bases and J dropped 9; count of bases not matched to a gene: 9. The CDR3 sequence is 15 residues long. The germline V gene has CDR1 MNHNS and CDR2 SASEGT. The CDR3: CASRPGTGGLGEQFF. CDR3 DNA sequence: TGTGCCAGCAGACCCGGGACAGGGGGCCTCGGTGAGCAGTTCTTC.

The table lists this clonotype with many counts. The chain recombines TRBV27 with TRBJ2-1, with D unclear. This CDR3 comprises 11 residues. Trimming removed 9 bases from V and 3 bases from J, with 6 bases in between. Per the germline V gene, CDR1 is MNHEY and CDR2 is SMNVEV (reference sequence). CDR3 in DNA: TGTGCCAGTAGAGTCTACAATGAGCAGTTCTTC. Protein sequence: CASRVYNEQFF.

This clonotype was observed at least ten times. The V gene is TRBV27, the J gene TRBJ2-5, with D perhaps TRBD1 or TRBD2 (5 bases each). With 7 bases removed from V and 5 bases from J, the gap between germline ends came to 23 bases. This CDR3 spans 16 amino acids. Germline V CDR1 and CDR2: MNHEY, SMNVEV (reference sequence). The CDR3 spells CASTTHGTPKGETQYF. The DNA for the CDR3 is TGTGCCAGCACGACTCACGGGACGCCTAAGGGGGAGACCCAGTACTTC.

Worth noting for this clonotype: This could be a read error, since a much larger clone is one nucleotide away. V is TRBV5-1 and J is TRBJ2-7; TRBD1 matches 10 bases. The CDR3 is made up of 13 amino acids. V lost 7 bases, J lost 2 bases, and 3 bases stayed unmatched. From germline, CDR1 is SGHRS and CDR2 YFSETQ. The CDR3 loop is CASRGQGAYEQYF. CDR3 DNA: TGCGCCAGCCGCGGACAGGGGGCCTACGAGCAGTACTTC.

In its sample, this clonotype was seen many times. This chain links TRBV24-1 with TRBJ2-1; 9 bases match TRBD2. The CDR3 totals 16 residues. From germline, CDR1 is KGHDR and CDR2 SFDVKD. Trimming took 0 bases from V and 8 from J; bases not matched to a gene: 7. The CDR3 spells CATSDLWNSGSDEQFF. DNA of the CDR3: TGTGCCACCAGTGATTTGTGGAATAGCGGGAGCGATGAGCAGTTCTTC.

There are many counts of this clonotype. In DNA form, the CDR3 reads TGTGCCAGCAGGCCCATCCGGACGCCCTACAATGAGCAGTTCTTC. Translating gives CASRPIRTPYNEQFF. J is TRBJ2-1 and V is TRBV14; no clear D gene. Germline CDR1 is SGHDN and CDR2 is FVKESK. V was pared by 6 bases and J by 2 bases, with 14 bases between. The CDR3 covers 15 residues.

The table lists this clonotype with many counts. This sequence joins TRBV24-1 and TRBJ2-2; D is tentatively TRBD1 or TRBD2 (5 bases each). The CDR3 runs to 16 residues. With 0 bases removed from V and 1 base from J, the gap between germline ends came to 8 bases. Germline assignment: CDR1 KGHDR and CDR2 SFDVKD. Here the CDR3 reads CATSDLTGRNTGELFF. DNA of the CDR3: TGTGCCACCAGTGATTTGACGGGGCGGAACACCGGGGAGCTGTTTTTT.

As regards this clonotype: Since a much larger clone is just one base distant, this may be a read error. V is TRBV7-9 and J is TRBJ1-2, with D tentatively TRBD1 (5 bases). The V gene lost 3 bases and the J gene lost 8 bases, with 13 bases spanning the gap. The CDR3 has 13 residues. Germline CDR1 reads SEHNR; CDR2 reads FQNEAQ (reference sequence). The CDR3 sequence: CASSFKGAQGYTF. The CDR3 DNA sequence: TGTGCCAGCAGCTTTAAAGGGGCTCAAGGCTACACCTTC.

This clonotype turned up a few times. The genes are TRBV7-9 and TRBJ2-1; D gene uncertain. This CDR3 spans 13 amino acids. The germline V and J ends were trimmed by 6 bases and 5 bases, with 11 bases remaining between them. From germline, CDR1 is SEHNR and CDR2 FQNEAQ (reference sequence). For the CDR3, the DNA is TGTGCCAGCAGTTCTCGACGTAACAATGAGCAGTTCTTC. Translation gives CASSSRRNNEQFF.

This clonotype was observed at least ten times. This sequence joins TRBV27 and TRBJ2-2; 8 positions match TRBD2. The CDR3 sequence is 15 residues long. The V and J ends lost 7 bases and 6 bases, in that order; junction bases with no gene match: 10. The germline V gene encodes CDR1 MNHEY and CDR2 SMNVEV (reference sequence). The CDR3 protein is CASKGQREYSGELFF. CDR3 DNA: TGTGCCAGCAAAGGTCAGCGGGAGTACTCCGGGGAGCTGTTTTTT.

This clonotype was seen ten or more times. CDR3 protein: CASSSPKGPRAGTEAFF. For the CDR3, the DNA is TGTGCCAGCAGTTCCCCCAAGGGCCCCCGGGCAGGCACTGAAGCTTTCTTT. This chain links TRBV11-2 with TRBJ1-1; D unclear. CDR1 SGHAT and CDR2 FQNNGV come from the germline V gene. Between the trimmed V and J ends, which lost 6 bases and 4 bases, there was a span of 24 bases. The length of the CDR3 is 17 residues.

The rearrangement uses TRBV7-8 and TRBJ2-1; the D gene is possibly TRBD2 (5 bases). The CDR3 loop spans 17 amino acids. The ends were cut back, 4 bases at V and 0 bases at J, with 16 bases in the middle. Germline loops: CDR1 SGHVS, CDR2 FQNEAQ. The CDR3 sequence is CASSSSTGFYSYNEQFF. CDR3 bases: TGTGCCAGCAGCTCGTCGACGGGATTCTACTCCTACAATGAGCAGTTCTTC.

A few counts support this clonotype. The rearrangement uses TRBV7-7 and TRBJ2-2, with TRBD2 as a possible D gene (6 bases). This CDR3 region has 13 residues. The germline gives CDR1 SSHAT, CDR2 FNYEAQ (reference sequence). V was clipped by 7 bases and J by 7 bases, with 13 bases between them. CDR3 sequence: CASTGTRGGELFF. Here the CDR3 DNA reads TGTGCCAGCACCGGGACTCGTGGCGGGGAGCTGTTTTTT.

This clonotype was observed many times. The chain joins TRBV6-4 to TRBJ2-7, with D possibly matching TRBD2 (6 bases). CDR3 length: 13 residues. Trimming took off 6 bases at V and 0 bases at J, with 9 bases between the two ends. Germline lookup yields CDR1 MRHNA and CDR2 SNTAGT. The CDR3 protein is CASSPAGSYEQYV. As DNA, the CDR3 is TGTGCCAGCAGCCCAGCGGGCTCCTACGAGCAGTACGTC.

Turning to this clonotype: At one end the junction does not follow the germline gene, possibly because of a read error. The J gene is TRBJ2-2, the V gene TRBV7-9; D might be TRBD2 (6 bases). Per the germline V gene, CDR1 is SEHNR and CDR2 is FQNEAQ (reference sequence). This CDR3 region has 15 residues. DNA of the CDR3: TGTGCCAGCACCTTCCTGGTAGGGGCCACCGGGGGGCTGTTTTTT. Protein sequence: CASTFLVGATGGLFF.

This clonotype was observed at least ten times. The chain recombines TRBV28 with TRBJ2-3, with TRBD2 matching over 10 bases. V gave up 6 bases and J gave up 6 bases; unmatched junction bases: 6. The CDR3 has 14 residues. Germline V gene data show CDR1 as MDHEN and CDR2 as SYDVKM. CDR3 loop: CASRSGRAGDTQYF. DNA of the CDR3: TGTGCCAGCAGGAGCGGGAGGGCCGGGGATACGCAGTATTTT.

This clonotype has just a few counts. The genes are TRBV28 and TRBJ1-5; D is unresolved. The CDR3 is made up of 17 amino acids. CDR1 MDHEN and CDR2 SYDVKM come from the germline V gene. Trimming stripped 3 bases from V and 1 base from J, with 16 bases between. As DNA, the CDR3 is TGTGCCAGCAGTTTTAATCCAGGACTAAAAAGCAATCAGCCCCAGCATTTT. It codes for CASSFNPGLKSNQPQHF. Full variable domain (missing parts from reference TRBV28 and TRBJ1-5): DVKVTQSSRYLVKRTGEKVFLECVQDMDHENMFWYRQDPGLGLRLIYFSYDVKMKEKGDIPEGYSVSREKKERFSLILESASTNQTSMYLCASSFNPGLKSNQPQHFGDGTRLSIL.

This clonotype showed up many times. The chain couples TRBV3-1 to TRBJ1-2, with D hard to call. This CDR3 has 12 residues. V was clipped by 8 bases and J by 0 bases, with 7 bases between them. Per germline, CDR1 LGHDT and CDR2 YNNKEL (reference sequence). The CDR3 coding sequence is TGTGCCAGCCGCGCCACTAACTATGGCTACACCTTC. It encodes CASRATNYGYTF. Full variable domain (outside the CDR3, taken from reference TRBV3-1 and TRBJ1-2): DTAVSQTPKYLVTQMGNDKSIKCEQNLGHDTMYWYKQDSKKFLKIMFSYNNKELIINETVPNRFSPKSPDKAHLNLHINSLELGDSAVYFCASRATNYGYTFGSGTRLTVV.

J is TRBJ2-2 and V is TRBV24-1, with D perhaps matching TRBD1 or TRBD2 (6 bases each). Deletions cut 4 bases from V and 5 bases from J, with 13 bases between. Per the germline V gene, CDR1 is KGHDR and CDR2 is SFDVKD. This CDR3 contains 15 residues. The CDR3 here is CATSEGGITTGELFF. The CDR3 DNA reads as TGTGCCACCAGTGAAGGGGGGATCACAACCGGGGAGCTGTTTTTT.

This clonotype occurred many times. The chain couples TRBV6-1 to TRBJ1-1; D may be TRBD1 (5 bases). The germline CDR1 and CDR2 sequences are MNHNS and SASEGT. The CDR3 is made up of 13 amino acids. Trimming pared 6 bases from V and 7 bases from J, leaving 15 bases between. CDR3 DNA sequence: TGTGCCAGCAGCTACGACAGATTTTATGAAGCTTTCTTT. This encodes CASSYDRFYEAFF.

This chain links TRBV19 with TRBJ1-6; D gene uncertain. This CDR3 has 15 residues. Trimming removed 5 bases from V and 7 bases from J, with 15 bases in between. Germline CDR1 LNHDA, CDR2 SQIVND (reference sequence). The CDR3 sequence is CASSPLQISNSPLHF. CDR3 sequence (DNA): TGTGCCAGTAGTCCCCTACAGATTTCAAATTCACCCCTCCACTTT.